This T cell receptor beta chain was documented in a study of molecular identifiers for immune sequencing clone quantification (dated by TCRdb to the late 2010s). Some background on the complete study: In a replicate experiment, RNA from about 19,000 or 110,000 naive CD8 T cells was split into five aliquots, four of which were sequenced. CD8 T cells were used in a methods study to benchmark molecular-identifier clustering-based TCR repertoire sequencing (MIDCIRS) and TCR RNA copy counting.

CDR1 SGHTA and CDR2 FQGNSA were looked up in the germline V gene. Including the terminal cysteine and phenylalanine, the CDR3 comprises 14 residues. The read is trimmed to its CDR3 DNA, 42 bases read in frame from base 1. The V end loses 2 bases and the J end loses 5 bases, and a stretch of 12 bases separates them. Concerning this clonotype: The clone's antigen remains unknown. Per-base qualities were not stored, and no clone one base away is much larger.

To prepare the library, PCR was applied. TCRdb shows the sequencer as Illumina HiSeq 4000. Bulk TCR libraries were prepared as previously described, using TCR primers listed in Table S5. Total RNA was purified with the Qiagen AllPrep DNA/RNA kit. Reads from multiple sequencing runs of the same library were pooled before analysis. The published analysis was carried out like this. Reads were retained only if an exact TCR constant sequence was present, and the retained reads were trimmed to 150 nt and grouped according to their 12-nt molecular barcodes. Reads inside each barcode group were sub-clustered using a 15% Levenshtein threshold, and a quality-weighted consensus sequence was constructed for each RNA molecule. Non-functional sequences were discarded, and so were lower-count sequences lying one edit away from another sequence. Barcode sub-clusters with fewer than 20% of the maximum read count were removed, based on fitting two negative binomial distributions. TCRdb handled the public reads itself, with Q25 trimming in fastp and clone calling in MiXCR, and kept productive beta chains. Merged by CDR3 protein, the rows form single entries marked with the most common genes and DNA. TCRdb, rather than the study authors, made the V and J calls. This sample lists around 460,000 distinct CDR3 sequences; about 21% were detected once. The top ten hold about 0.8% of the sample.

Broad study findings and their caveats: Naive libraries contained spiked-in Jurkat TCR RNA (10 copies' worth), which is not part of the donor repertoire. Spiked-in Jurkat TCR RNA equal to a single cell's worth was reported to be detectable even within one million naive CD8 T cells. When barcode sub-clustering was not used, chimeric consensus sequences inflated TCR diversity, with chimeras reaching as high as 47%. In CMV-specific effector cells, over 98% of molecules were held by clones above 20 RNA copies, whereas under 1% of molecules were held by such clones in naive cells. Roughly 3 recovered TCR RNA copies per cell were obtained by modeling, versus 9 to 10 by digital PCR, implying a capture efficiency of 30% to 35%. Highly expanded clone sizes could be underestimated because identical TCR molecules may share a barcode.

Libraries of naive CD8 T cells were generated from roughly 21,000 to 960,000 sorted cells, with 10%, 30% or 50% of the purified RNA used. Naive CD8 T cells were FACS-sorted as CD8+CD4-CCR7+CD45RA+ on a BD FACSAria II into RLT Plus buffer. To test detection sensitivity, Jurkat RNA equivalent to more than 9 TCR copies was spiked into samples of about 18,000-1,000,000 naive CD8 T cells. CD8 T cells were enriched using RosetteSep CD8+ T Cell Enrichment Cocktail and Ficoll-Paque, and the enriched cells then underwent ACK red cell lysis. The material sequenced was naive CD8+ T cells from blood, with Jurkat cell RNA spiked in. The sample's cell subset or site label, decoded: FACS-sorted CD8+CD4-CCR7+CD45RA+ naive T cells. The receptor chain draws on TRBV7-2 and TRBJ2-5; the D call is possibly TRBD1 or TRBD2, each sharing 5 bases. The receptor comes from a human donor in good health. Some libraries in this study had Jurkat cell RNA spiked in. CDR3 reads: CASSLRWGTETQYF. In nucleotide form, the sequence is TGTGCCAGCAGCTTAAGGTGGGGGACGGAGACCCAGTACTTC.